This paragraph covers one T cell receptor beta chain sequence. Its antigen is still unknown. The sample is drawn from a study of persistence of HIV-infected CD4 T cells. On the study more broadly: Donors had been on suppressive ART for a median of around 8 years. A larger, less memory-rich fraction responded to anti-CD3/anti-CD28 beads than to antigen. Whole-study findings and limits: Degenerate expanded CDR3beta sequences were enriched among CMV- and Gag-responding cells.

Cells were stimulated nonspecifically with anti-CD3/anti-CD28 magnetic beads. Responding CD4+ T cells were sorted by upregulation of both CD40 ligand and CD69. Inclusion required CMV-positive serology and CD4+ counts above 400 cells/uL. Germline lookup yields CDR1 SGHTA and CDR2 FQGTGA. The CDR3 spans 16 residues. V shed 1 base and J shed 8 bases, with 18 bases lying between them. Sequencing used immunoSEQ version 4 in survey mode. The data were produced by immunoSEQ multiplex PCR, yet TCRdb's version contains in-frame clones alone and is incomplete. The top ten hold around 2% of the sample, which has fewer than 50,000 clones, approximately 90% seen once.

The sequenced sample was CD4+ T cells sorted from PBMCs after approximately 19-hour stimulation, obtained from a patient who received antiretroviral therapy. The clonotype comes from an adult man with HIV who was CMV-seropositive. V and J are TRBV7-3 and TRBJ2-1; D could derive from TRBD1 or TRBD2 (6 bases each). CDR3 sequence: CASSLSGGFAGHEQFF. In DNA form, the CDR3 reads TGTGCCAGCAGCTTAAGTGGGGGCTTCGCGGGGCATGAGCAGTTCTTC.